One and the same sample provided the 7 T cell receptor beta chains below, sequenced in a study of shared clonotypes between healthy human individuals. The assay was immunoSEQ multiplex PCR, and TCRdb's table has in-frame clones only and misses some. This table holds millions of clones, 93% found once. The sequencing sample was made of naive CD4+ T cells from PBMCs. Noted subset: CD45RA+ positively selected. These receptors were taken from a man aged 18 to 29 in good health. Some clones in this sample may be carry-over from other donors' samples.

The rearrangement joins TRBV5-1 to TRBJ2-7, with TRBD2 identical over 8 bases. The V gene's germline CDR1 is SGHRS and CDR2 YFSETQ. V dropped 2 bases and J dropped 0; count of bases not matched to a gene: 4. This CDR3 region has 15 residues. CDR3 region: CASSFVAGYSYEQYF. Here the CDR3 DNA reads TGCGCCAGCAGCTTTGTAGCGGGGTACTCCTACGAGCAGTACTTC.

The CDR3 reads CASSQGGARVPDTQYF. Here the CDR3 DNA reads TGTGCCAGCAGCCAAGGGGGGGCCCGTGTGCCAGATACGCAGTATTTT. The genes are TRBV28 and TRBJ2-3; perhaps TRBD2 as D (7 bases). The CDR3 has 16 residues. CDR1 MDHEN and CDR2 SYDVKM come from the germline V gene. V was cut by 6 bases and J by 4 bases, with 20 bases left in between.

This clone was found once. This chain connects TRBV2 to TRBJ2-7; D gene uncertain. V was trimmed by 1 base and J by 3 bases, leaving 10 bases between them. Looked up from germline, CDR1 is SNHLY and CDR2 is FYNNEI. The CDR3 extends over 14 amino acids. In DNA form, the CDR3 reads TGTGCCAGCAGTGAAGGTGGCGGACGCTACGAGCAGTACTTC. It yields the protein CASSEGGGRYEQYF.

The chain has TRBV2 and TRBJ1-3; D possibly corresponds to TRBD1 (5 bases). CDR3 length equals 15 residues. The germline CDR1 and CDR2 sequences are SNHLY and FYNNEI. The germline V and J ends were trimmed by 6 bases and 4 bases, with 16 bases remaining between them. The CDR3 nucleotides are TGTGCCAGCAGCCCATCGGGGACTTTGGGAAACACCATATATTTT. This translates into CASSPSGTLGNTIYF.

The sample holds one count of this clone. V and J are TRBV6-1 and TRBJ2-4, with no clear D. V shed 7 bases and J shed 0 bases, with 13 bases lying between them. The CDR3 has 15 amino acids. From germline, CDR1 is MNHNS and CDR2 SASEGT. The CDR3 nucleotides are TGTGCCAGCACTCCCAAAATCGTAGCCAAAAACATTCAGTACTTC. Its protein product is CASTPKIVAKNIQYF.

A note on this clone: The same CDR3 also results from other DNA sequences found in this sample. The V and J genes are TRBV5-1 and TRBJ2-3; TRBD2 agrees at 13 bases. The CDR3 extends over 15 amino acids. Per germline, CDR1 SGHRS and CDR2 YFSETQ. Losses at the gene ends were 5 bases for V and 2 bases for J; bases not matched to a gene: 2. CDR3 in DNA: TGCGCCAGCAGGGGACTAGCGGGGCCCACAGATACGCAGTATTTT. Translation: CASRGLAGPTDTQYF.

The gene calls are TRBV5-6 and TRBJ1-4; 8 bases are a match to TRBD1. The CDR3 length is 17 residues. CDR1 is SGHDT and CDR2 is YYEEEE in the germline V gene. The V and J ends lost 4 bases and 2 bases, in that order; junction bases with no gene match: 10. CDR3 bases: TGTGCCAGCAGCCCAAGGCAGGGGGCATCGACTAATGAAAAACTGTTTTTT. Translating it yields CASSPRQGASTNEKLFF.